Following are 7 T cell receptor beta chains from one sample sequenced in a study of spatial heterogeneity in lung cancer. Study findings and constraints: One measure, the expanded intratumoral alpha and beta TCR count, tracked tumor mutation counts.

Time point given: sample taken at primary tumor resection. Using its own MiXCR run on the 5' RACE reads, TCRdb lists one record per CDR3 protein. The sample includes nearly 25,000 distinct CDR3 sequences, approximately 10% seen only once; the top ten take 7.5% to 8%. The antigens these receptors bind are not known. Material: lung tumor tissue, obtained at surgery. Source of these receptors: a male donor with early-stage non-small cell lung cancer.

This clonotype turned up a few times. In DNA form, the CDR3 reads TGCGCCAGCAGCCAAGAGGCGGGGGGGCCTGCCATTCAGTACTTC. Translating it yields CASSQEAGGPAIQYF. The V and J genes are TRBV4-1 and TRBJ2-4, with 9 nucleotides matching TRBD2. Germline V CDR1 and CDR2: MGHRA, YSYEKL. The CDR3 covers 15 residues. V was pared by 0 bases and J by 9 bases, with 6 bases of the junction left unmatched.

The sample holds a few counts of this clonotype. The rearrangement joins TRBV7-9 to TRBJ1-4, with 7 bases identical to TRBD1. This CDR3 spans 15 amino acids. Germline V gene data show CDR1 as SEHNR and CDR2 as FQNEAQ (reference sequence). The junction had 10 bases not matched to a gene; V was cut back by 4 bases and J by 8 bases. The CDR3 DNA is TGTGCCAGCAGCTCGGGACAGTCTGAGGGGGAAAAACTGTTTTTT. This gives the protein CASSSGQSEGEKLFF.

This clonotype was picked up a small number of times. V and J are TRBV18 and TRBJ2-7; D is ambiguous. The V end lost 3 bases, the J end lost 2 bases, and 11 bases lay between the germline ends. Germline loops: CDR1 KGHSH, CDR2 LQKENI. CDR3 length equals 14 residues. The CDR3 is CASSPSSEAYEQYF. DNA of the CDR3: TGTGCCAGCTCACCGAGCAGTGAAGCCTACGAGCAGTACTTC.

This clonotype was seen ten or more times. CDR3: CSAKRSGTGANEKLFF. CDR3 coding DNA: TGCAGCGCCAAAAGGTCTGGGACAGGGGCGAATGAAAAACTGTTTTTT. The J gene is TRBJ1-4, the V gene TRBV29-1; 10 nucleotides match TRBD1. Germline CDR1 reads SQVTM; CDR2 reads ANQGSEA. V lost 7 bases and J lost 5; bases outside the gene matches: 13. CDR3 size: 16 residues.

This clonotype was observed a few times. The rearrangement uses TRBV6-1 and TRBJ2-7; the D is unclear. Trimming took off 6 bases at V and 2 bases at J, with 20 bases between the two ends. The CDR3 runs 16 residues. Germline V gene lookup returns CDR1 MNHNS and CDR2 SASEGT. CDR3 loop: CASRDQDTAYTYEQYF. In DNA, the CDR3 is TGTGCCAGCAGGGACCAAGACACCGCCTACACCTACGAGCAGTACTTC.

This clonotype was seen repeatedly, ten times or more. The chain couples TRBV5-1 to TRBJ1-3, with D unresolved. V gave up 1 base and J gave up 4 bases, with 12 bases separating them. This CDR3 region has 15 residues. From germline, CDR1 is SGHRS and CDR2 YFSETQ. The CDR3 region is CASSLPRTEGNTIYF. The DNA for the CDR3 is TGCGCCAGCAGCTTGCCCCGGACGGAAGGAAACACCATATATTTT.

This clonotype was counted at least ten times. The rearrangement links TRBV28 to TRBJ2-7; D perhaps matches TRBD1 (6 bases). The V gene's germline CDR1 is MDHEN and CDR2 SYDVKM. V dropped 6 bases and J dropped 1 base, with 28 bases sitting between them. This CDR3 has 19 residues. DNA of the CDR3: TGTGCCAGCAGGTCACAGGGTGGTAAGGTGGAGAAGGGGTCCTACGAGCAGTACTTC. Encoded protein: CASRSQGGKVEKGSYEQYF.